This TCR beta chain appears in the sequencing data of a study of human T cells and chemical hapten exposure. The sample's time point: patch test 2, 6 weeks after DPC sensitization. Treatment given: therapeutic diphenylcyclopropenone sensitization with weekly scalp DPC. Germline CDR1 reads DFQATT; CDR2 reads SNEGSKA (reference sequence). This CDR3 comprises 13 residues. V was clipped by 5 bases and J by 0 bases; unmatched bases: 3. TCRdb analysed the RACE reads with MiXCR anew, one entry per CDR3 protein. The profile shows roughly 24,000 distinct CDR3 sequences, roughly a tenth of them singletons. This clonotype has ten or more counts.

Sequences were derived from whole blood, sampled in connection with sensitization to the hapten diphenylcyclopropenone (DPC). The sequence was obtained from a young man with alopecia areata. Some clones in this sample may be carry-over from other donors' samples. The chain carries TRBV20-1 and TRBJ1-1, with TRBD1 matching 7 bases. As DNA, the CDR3 is TGCAGTGCTGCCGACAGGGTGAACACTGAAGCTTTCTTT. Translating gives CSAADRVNTEAFF.